This T cell receptor (beta chain) was observed in a study of T cell changes during pregnancy in multiple sclerosis. In germline, CDR1 is MGHRA, CDR2 YSYEKL. This CDR3 is built from 14 residues. The ends lost 4 bases at V and 2 bases at J; junction bases unmatched: 2. The assay was immunoSEQ multiplex PCR, and TCRdb's table has in-frame clones only and misses some. The sample shows some 45,000 clones, more than 85% of them seen only once. This TCR was recovered from a female donor with multiple sclerosis, enrolled in a pregnancy study. The source was CD8+ T cells from peripheral blood mononuclear cells, collected in the first trimester of pregnancy. V gene TRBV4-1 combines with J gene TRBJ2-7, with TRBD2 matching 10 bases. The CDR3 loop is CASSLTSGAYEQYF. The CDR3 DNA reads TGCGCCAGCAGCCTAACTAGCGGGGCCTACGAGCAGTACTTC.